This record concerns one T cell receptor beta chain sequence. These data come from a study of tumor T cells in aggressive B-cell lymphoma. TCRdb's table, derived via immunoSEQ multiplex PCR, lists solely in-frame clones and lacks some. In the table there are 3,800 or so clones, 94% of which are singletons. The CDR3 extends over 14 amino acids. The ends lost 3 bases at V and 10 bases at J; junction bases unmatched: 6. Germline CDR1 reads SGHRS; CDR2 reads YFSETQ. The source of this sequence is an adult with diffuse large B cell lymphoma. Sequencing input: tumor tissue. The chain combines TRBV5-1 with TRBJ2-1; the match to TRBD1 covers 11 bases. CDR3 bases: TGCGCCAGCAGCTCCGGGACAGGGGGATGGGAGCAGTTCTTC. Protein sequence: CASSSGTGGWEQFF.